This TCR beta chain was sequenced during a study of CD8 T cells in Susac syndrome. The J segment lost 6 bases and the V segment lost 6 bases, leaving 8 bases of the junction unmatched. CDR3 length: 14 amino acids. The V gene's germline CDR1 is MDHEN and CDR2 SYDVKM. Random hexamers served to reverse transcribe roughly 0.5 to 1 ug RNA. A multiplex approach, immunoSEQ multiplex PCR, amplified TCR beta CDR3 across 54 Vbeta and 13 Jbeta. TCRdb passed the immunoSEQ multiplex PCR reads through MiXCR, listing each CDR3 protein once. Of about 190,000 distinct CDR3 sequences listed, approximately 95% are singletons. The TEMRA cells underwent FACS enrichment, while the CD8+ and CD4+ T cells underwent negative isolation.

Material for sequencing was CD8+ T cells from PBMCs. The receptor was derived from a human donor with Susac syndrome. The chain links TRBV28 to TRBJ2-1; TRBD1 agrees at 7 bases. The CDR3 reads CASSHRGGSNEQFF. The CDR3 DNA is TGTGCCAGCAGCCACAGGGGCGGTAGCAATGAGCAGTTCTTC.